This T cell receptor beta chain was documented in a study of spatial heterogeneity in lung cancer. Unmatched junction bases numbered 6, after V lost 7 bases and J lost 1 base. This CDR3 has 14 residues. From germline, CDR1 is ENHRY and CDR2 SYGVKD. TCRdb itself ran the 5' RACE reads through MiXCR, one entry per CDR3 protein. The sample contains under 150,000 distinct CDR3 sequences, about 10% of which appear only once. This clonotype has a count of ten or more. The time point denotes: blood at routine non-recurrence follow-up after resection. Sample: PBMCs, taken at follow-up. This receptor was obtained from a female donor with early-stage non-small cell lung cancer. V usage is TRBV10-3 and J usage is TRBJ2-7; 8 bases line up with TRBD2. CDR3: CAIKKSGSSYEQYF. In DNA, the CDR3 is TGTGCCATCAAAAAGAGCGGGAGTTCCTACGAGCAGTACTTC.